A selection of T cell receptor beta chains follows, all from one sample in a study of T cell repertoires in cytomegalovirus infection. These receptors' targets are unknown. MiXCR was run by TCRdb on the reads, yielding one entry per CDR3 protein. The sample has about 740,000 distinct CDR3 sequences; roughly a third are singletons. The sample here was cultured PBMCs, taken from culture after CMV antigen stimulation. These receptors came from a human donor in good health (CMV status not recorded). Some clones in this sample may be carry-over from other donors' samples. The CDR3 runs from the conserved cysteine through the conserved F or W. A D gene is named only where the DNA matches it firmly. Clone sizes are given selectively: once, few, many, or a class where the clone is expanded.

V gene: TRBV5-6; J gene: TRBJ1-4; D gene: NA; clone size: NA; CDR3 DNA: TGTGCCAGCAGCTTGGGCATTATTCAGAACGCAGCAACTAATGAAAAACTGTTTTTT; CDR3 protein: CASSLGIIQNAATNEKLFF
V gene: TRBV4-3; J gene: TRBJ1-2; D gene: TRBD1; clone size: NA; CDR3 DNA: TGCGCCAGCAGACCAGGACAGGGGATTAACTATGGCTACACCTTC; CDR3 protein: CASRPGQGINYGYTF
V gene: TRBV12-3/TRBV12-4; J gene: TRBJ2-2; D gene: TRBD2; clone size: NA; CDR3 DNA: TGTGCCAGCAGTTTAGCTACTGCGGGAGCGAACGGGGAGCTGTTTTTT; CDR3 protein: CASSLATAGANGELFF
V gene: TRBV28; J gene: TRBJ2-3; D gene: NA; clone size: few; CDR3 DNA: TGTGCCAGCACGCTTACGGGCACGGGGACTGGCACAGATACGCAGTATTTT; CDR3 protein: CASTLTGTGTGTDTQYF
V gene: TRBV6-2/TRBV6-3; J gene: TRBJ2-6; D gene: NA; clone size: few; CDR3 DNA: TGTGCCAGCAGTTACTCTCCAGGGTCATCTGGGGCCAACGTCCTGACTTTC; CDR3 protein: CASSYSPGSSGANVLTF
V gene: TRBV7-6; J gene: TRBJ2-6; D gene: NA; clone size: NA; CDR3 DNA: TGTGCCAGCCTCCTCGGTGAATCTGGGGCCAACGTCCTGACTTTC; CDR3 protein: CASLLGESGANVLTF
V gene: TRBV7-2; J gene: TRBJ2-1; D gene: NA; clone size: many; CDR3 DNA: TGTGCCAGCAGCTTTTATCTTGGGGAGAATGAGCAGTTCTTC; CDR3 protein: CASSFYLGENEQFF
V gene: TRBV2; J gene: TRBJ2-5; D gene: TRBD2; clone size: NA; CDR3 DNA: TGTGCCAACAGCGGATTACTAGCGGGGGAAGAGACCCAGTACTTC; CDR3 protein: CANSGLLAGEETQYF
V gene: TRBV7-9; J gene: TRBJ2-5; D gene: NA; clone size: NA; CDR3 DNA: TGTGCCAGCAGCTTCCAGGGCGGCCAAGAGACCCAGTACTTC; CDR3 protein: CASSFQGGQETQYF
V gene: TRBV19; J gene: TRBJ1-4; D gene: NA; clone size: NA; CDR3 DNA: TGTGCCAGTACGAGGTCTGCAACTAATGAAAAACTGTTTTTT; CDR3 protein: CASTRSATNEKLFF
V gene: TRBV7-2; J gene: TRBJ1-4; D gene: NA; clone size: many; CDR3 DNA: TGTGCCAGCAGCCTAAGGACACTCGCAACTAATGAAAAACTGTTTTTT; CDR3 protein: CASSLRTLATNEKLFF
V gene: TRBV4-2; J gene: TRBJ1-1; D gene: NA; clone size: few; CDR3 DNA: TGTGCCAGCACCCCAAGAGAGGTGAACACTGAAGCTTTCTTT; CDR3 protein: CASTPREVNTEAFF
V gene: TRBV7-1; J gene: TRBJ1-4; D gene: TRBD1; clone size: once; CDR3 DNA: TGTGCCAGCAGCCCGCTAGCCCTGGACAGGGTACGGGAAAAACTGTTTTTT; CDR3 protein: CASSPLALDRVREKLFF
V gene: TRBV7-2; J gene: TRBJ2-1; D gene: NA; clone size: NA; CDR3 DNA: TGTACCAGCAGCTTAGGGACTGCCTACAATGAGCAGTTCTTC; CDR3 protein: CTSSLGTAYNEQFF
V gene: TRBV12-3/TRBV12-4; J gene: TRBJ2-7; D gene: NA; clone size: NA; CDR3 DNA: TGTGCCAGCAGCCCCTCCGGGTCCGGAGAGCAGTACTTC; CDR3 protein: CASSPSGSGEQYF
V gene: TRBV6-1; J gene: TRBJ1-5; D gene: NA; clone size: NA; CDR3 DNA: TGTGCCAGCACTTTCGCCGTAGGTCAGCCCCAGCATTTT; CDR3 protein: CASTFAVGQPQHF
V gene: TRBV24-1; J gene: TRBJ2-1; D gene: TRBD1; clone size: NA; CDR3 DNA: TGTGCCACCAGTGATCCCGGACAGGGGGCGACTGAGCAGTTCTTC; CDR3 protein: CATSDPGQGATEQFF
V gene: TRBV20-1; J gene: TRBJ1-1; D gene: NA; clone size: NA; CDR3 DNA: TGCAGTGCTAGTTTGGGTGACGCTGAAGCTTTCTTT; CDR3 protein: CSASLGDAEAFF
V gene: TRBV3-1; J gene: TRBJ2-5; D gene: TRBD2; clone size: NA; CDR3 DNA: TGTGCCAGCAGCCAACGACTAGCGGGAGAGACCCAGTACTTC; CDR3 protein: CASSQRLAGETQYF
V gene: TRBV23-1; J gene: TRBJ1-5; D gene: NA; clone size: NA; CDR3 DNA: TGCGCCAGCAGTCAATTGGAGGGGCGAGGGGGCAATCAGCCCCAGCATTTT; CDR3 protein: CASSQLEGRGGNQPQHF
V gene: TRBV20-1; J gene: TRBJ2-7; D gene: NA; clone size: NA; CDR3 DNA: TGCAGTGCTAGAGATTCTGGCCCCACCTACGAGCAGTACTTC; CDR3 protein: CSARDSGPTYEQYF
V gene: TRBV3-1; J gene: TRBJ1-5; D gene: TRBD1; clone size: NA; CDR3 DNA: TGTGCCAGCAGCCAATGGACAGGGCAACAGCCCCAGCATTTT; CDR3 protein: CASSQWTGQQPQHF
V gene: TRBV7-2; J gene: TRBJ2-3; D gene: NA; clone size: many; CDR3 DNA: TGTGCCAGCAGCCTGCCCACCAGCACAGATACGCAGTATTTT; CDR3 protein: CASSLPTSTDTQYF